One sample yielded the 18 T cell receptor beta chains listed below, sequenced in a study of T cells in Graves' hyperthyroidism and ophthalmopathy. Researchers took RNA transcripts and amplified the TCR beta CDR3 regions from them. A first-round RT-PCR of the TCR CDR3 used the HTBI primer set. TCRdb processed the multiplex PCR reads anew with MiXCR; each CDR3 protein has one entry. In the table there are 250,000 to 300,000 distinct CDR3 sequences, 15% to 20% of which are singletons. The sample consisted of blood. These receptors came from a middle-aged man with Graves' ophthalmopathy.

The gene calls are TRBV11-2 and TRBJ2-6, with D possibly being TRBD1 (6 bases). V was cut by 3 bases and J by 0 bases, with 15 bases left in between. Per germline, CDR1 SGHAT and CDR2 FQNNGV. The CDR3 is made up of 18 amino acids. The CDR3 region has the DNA TGTGCCAGCAGCTTGGCAATGCAGGGGCCCTCTGGGGCCAACGTCCTGACTTTC. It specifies CASSLAMQGPSGANVLTF.

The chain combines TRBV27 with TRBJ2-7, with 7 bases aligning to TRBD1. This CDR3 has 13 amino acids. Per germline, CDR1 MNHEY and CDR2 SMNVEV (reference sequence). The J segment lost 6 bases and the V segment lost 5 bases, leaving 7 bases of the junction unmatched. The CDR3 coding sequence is TGTGCCAGCAGTCCCGGACAGGCGGGCGAGCAGTACTTC. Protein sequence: CASSPGQAGEQYF.

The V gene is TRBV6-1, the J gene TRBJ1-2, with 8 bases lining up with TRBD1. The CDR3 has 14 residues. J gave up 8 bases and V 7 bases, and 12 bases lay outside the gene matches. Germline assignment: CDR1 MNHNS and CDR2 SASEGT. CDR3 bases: TGTGCCAGCACCCCTTGGCAGGGGGCACAGGGCTACACCTTC. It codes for CASTPWQGAQGYTF.

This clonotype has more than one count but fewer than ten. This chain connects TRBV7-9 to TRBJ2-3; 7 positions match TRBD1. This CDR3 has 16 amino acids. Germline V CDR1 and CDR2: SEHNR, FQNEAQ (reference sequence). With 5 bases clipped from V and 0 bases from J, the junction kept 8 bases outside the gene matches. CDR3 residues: CASSAYRGDSTDTQYF. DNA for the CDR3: TGTGCCAGCAGCGCATACAGGGGAGATAGCACAGATACGCAGTATTTT.

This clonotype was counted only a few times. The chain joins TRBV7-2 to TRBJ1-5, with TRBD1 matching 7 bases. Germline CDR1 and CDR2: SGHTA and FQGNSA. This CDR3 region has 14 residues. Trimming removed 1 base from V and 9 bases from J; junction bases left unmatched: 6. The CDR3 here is CASSLETGRPPQHF. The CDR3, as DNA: TGTGCCAGCAGCTTAGAGACAGGGCGTCCGCCCCAGCATTTT.

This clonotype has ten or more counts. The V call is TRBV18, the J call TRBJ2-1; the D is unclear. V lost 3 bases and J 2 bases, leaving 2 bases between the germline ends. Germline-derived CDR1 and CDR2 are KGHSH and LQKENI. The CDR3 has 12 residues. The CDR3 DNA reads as TGTGCCAGCTCACCTACCTACAATGAGCAGTTCTTC. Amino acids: CASSPTYNEQFF.

CDR3 region: CASSMTVNYGYTF. CDR3 coding DNA: TGTGCCAGCAGTATGACAGTAAACTATGGCTACACCTTC. The chain employs TRBV25-1 and TRBJ1-2, with D perhaps TRBD1 (5 bases). Germline values: CDR1 MGHDK, CDR2 SYGVNS. The V end lost 5 bases, the J end lost 2 bases, and 9 bases lay between the germline ends. The CDR3 covers 13 residues.

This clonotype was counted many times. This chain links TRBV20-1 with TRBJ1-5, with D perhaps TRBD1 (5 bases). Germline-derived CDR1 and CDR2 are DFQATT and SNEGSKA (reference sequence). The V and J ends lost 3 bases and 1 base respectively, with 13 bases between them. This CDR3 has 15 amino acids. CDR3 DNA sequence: TGCAGTGCTAGTCCGGGCAGGGCCAGCAATCAGCCCCAGCATTTT. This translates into CSASPGRASNQPQHF.

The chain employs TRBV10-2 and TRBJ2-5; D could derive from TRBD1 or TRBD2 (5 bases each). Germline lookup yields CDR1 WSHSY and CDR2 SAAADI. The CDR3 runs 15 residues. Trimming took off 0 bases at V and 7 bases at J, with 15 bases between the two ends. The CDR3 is CASSESRGPQVTQYF. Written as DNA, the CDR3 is TGCGCCAGCAGTGAGTCCCGGGGCCCCCAGGTGACCCAGTACTTC.

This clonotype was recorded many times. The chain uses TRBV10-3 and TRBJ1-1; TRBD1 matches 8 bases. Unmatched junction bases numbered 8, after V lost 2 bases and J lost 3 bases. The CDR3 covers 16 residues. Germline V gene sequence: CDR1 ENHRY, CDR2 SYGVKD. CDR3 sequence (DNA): TGTGCCATCAGTGAGCCCGGACAGGGAGGGCACACTGAAGCTTTCTTT. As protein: CAISEPGQGGHTEAFF.

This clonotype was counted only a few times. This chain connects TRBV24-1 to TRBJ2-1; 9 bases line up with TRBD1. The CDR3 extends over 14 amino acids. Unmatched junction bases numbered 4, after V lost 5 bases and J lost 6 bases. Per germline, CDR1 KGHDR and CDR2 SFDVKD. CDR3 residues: CATSGTGAGNEQFF. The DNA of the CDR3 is TGTGCCACCAGTGGGACAGGGGCGGGCAATGAGCAGTTCTTC.

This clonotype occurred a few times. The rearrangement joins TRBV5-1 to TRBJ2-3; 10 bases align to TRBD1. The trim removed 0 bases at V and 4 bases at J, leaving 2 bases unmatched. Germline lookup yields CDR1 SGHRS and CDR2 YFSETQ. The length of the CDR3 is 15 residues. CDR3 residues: CASSLGQGASDTQYF. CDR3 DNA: TGCGCCAGCAGCTTGGGACAGGGGGCGTCAGATACGCAGTATTTT.

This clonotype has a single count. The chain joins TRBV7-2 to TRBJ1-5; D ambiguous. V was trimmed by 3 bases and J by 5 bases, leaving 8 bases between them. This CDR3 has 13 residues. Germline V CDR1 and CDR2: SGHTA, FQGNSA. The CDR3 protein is CASSFSEYQPQHF. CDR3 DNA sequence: TGTGCCAGCAGCTTTTCAGAGTATCAGCCCCAGCATTTT. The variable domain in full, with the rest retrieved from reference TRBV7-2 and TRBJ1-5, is GAGVSQSPSNKVTEKGKDVELRCDPISGHTALYWYRQSLGQGLEFLIYFQGNSAPDKSGLPSDRFSAERTGGSVSTLTIQRTQQEDSAVYLCASSFSEYQPQHFGDGTRLSIL.

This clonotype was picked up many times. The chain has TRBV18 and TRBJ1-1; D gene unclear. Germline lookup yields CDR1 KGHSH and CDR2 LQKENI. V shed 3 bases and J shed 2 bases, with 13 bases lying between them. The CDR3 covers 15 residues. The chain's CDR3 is CASSPLILGNTEAFF. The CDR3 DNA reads TGTGCCAGCTCACCCCTCATCCTAGGTAACACTGAAGCTTTCTTT.

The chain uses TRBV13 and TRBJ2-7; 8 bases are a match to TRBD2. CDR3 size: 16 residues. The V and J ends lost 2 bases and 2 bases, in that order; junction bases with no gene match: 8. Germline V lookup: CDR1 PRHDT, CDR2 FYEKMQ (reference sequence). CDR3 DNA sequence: TGTGCCAGCAGCTTATTCTCGCTAGCGGGCACCTACGAGCAGTACTTC. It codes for CASSLFSLAGTYEQYF.

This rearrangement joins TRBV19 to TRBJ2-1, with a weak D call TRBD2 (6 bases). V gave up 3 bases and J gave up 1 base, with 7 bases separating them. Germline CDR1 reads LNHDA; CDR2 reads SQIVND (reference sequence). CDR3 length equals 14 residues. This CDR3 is CASSIGGSYNEQFF. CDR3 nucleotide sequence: TGTGCCAGTAGTATTGGGGGGTCCTACAATGAGCAGTTCTTC.

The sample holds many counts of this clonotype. The CDR3 here is CASSPRGPDRVYGYTF. CDR3 in DNA: TGTGCCAGCAGTCCTCGAGGGCCGGACAGGGTTTATGGCTACACCTTC. The rearrangement uses TRBV6-1 and TRBJ1-2; TRBD1 matches 8 bases. CDR3 length equals 16 residues. The germline gives CDR1 MNHNS, CDR2 SASEGT. Losses at the gene ends were 5 bases for V and 5 bases for J; bases not matched to a gene: 13.

The chain's CDR3 is CASRDSETGTQYF. The CDR3, as DNA: TGTGCCAGCAGGGACTCGGAGACGGGTACGCAGTATTTT. This rearrangement joins TRBV9 to TRBJ2-3; TRBD2 might be the D (5 bases). V lost 5 bases and J lost 8, with 15 bases in between. The CDR3 runs to 13 residues. Germline CDR1 reads SGDLS; CDR2 reads YYNGEE.